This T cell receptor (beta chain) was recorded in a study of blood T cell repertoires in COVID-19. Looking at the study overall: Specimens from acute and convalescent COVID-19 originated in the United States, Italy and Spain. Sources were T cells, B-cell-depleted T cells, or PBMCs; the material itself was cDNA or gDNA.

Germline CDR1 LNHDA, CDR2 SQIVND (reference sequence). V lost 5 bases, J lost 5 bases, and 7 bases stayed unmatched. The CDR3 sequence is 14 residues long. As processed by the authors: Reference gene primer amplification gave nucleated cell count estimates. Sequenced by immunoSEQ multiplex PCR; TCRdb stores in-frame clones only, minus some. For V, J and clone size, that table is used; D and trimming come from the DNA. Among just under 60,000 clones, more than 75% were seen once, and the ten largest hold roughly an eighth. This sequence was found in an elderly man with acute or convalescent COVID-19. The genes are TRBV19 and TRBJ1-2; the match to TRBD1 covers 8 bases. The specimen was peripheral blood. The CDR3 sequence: CASSEVTGVYGYTF. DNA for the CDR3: TGTGCCAGTAGTGAAGTGACAGGGGTTTATGGCTACACCTTC. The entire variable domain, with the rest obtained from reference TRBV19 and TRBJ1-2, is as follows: DGGITQSPKYLFRKEGQNVTLSCEQNLNHDAMYWYRQDPGQGLRLIYYSQIVNDFQKGDIAEGYSVSREKKESFPLTVTSAQKNPTAFYLCASSEVTGVYGYTFGSGTRLTVV.